This entry lists 18 T cell receptor beta chains sequenced from one sample in a study of blood T cell repertoires in COVID-19. The protocol was immunoSEQ multiplex PCR, while the TCRdb copy is restricted to in-frame clones and leaves out a portion. Found here are around 480,000 clones, about 87% of them singletons; the top ten hold about 12%. What was sequenced was peripheral blood. These receptor sequences come from a woman between 45 and 60 years old with COVID-19, enrolled during active disease.

CDR3 loop: CASSLMGQPHEQYF. The CDR3 DNA reads TGCGCCAGCAGCTTGATGGGACAACCCCACGAGCAGTACTTC. V gene TRBV5-1 combines with J gene TRBJ2-7, with a weak D call TRBD1 (6 bases). CDR1 and CDR2 (germline): SGHRS, YFSETQ. Deletions cut 1 base from V and 5 bases from J, with 13 bases between. The CDR3 runs to 14 residues.

The rearrangement joins TRBV6-6 to TRBJ1-2; D unresolved. Trimming removed 6 bases from V and 2 bases from J, with 16 bases in between. This CDR3 contains 15 residues. Germline values: CDR1 MNHNY, CDR2 SVGAGI (reference sequence). This CDR3 reads CASRYPIERNYGYTF. DNA for the CDR3: TGTGCCAGCAGGTACCCCATAGAGCGAAACTATGGCTACACCTTC.

This clone appeared once. The V gene is TRBV4-1, the J gene TRBJ2-7; 7 nucleotides match TRBD2. Germline loops: CDR1 MGHRA, CDR2 YSYEKL. V dropped 4 bases and J dropped 0; count of bases not matched to a gene: 9. The CDR3 sequence is 16 residues long. In DNA, the CDR3 is TGCGCCAGCAGCCCGGTAGCGGGCTATAGCTCCTACGAGCAGTACTTC. It yields the protein CASSPVAGYSSYEQYF.

The DNA for the CDR3 is TGTGCCAGCACTAGGGCTAGCGGCGGGGAGCTGTTTTTT. It translates to CASTRASGGELFF. J is TRBJ2-2 and V is TRBV6-5; TRBD2 aligns across 7 bases. The CDR3 runs to 13 residues. Trimming at V came to 7 bases and at J to 7 bases, leaving 6 bases not matched to a gene. Germline V CDR1 and CDR2: MNHEY, SVGAGI.

The rearrangement uses TRBV28 and TRBJ2-5, with TRBD2 matching 11 bases. Germline lookup yields CDR1 MDHEN and CDR2 SYDVKM. This CDR3 contains 16 residues. After removal of 5 bases from V and 5 bases from J, the junction contained 10 bases not matched to a gene. This chain's CDR3 is CASSPSTSGAGETQYF. In DNA form, the CDR3 reads TGTGCCAGCAGTCCCTCGACTAGCGGGGCTGGGGAGACCCAGTACTTC.

The rearrangement joins TRBV30 to TRBJ1-6; D perhaps matches TRBD1 (5 bases). V was shortened by 1 base and J by 10 bases, with 11 bases between the two germline ends. Germline CDR1 reads GTSNPN; CDR2 reads SVGIG (reference sequence). This CDR3 contains 13 residues. DNA of the CDR3: TGTGCCTGGAGTGCGCGGGGCGGGTCACCCCTCCACTTT. Translating gives CAWSARGGSPLHF.

This clone was counted a single time. The chain couples TRBV24-1 to TRBJ2-2; 9 bases align to TRBD1. The V segment lost 4 bases and the J segment 14 bases; nucleotides outside the gene matches: 4. The CDR3 is 12 amino acids. From germline, CDR1 is KGHDR and CDR2 SFDVKD. CDR3 sequence (DNA): TGTGCCACCAGTGAGGGACAGGGTGACCTGTTTTTT. Translated, it gives CATSEGQGDLFF.

The chain is built from TRBV18 and TRBJ1-2, with D perhaps TRBD1 (6 bases). The CDR3 has 14 amino acids. The V end was cut by 0 bases, the J end by 6 bases, with 11 bases between. Germline lookup yields CDR1 KGHSH and CDR2 LQKENI. The CDR3, as DNA: TGTGCCAGCTCACCACCAGGGGGGGCGAATGGCTACACCTTC. Residues: CASSPPGGANGYTF.

This chain's CDR3 is CSAQAAGKAFF. CDR3 DNA: TGCAGTGCCCAGGCGGCGGGTAAAGCTTTCTTT. The chain uses TRBV20-1 and TRBJ1-1; no clear D. This CDR3 region has 11 residues. Trimming removed 6 bases from V and 9 bases from J, with 14 bases in between. Germline CDR1 is DFQATT and CDR2 is SNEGSKA (reference sequence).

This clone has a handful of counts. V and J are TRBV18 and TRBJ1-1; D is perhaps TRBD1 (5 bases). Germline-derived CDR1 and CDR2 are KGHSH and LQKENI. V lost 3 bases and J 10 bases, leaving 18 bases between the germline ends. The CDR3 loop spans 14 amino acids. CDR3 in DNA: TGTGCCAGCTCACCGGGGCAGGGTAGTGGTAGAGCTTTCTTT. It translates to CASSPGQGSGRAFF.

The chain combines TRBV5-4 with TRBJ2-5, with a possible D match to TRBD1 (5 bases). With 0 bases removed from V and 1 base from J, the gap between germline ends came to 10 bases. CDR1 and CDR2 from the germline V gene are SGHNT and YYREEE (reference sequence). The CDR3 totals 15 residues. CDR3 region: CASSLEQDLQETQYF. As DNA, the CDR3 is TGTGCCAGCAGCTTGGAACAGGACCTCCAAGAGACCCAGTACTTC.

The J gene is TRBJ2-3, the V gene TRBV5-6, with unresolved D. Trimming shortened V by 3 bases and J by 4 bases, and 12 bases separated the two germline ends. This CDR3 region has 14 residues. Germline assignment: CDR1 SGHDT and CDR2 YYEEEE. CDR3 region: CASSSTLTADTQYF. CDR3 DNA sequence: TGTGCCAGCAGCTCAACTTTGACTGCAGATACGCAGTATTTT. The whole variable domain, filled in from reference TRBV5-6 and TRBJ2-3, reads DAGVTQSPTHLIKTRGQQVTLRCSPKSGHDTVSWYQQALGQGPQFIFQYYEEEERQRGNFPDRFSGHQFPNYSSELNVNALLLGDSALYLCASSSTLTADTQYFGPGTRLTVL.

The CDR3 spells CASSPIVSGGSNEQFF. In DNA, the CDR3 is TGTGCCAGCAGCCCAATAGTTAGCGGTGGGAGCAATGAGCAGTTCTTC. This chain connects TRBV7-6 to TRBJ2-1; maybe TRBD2 (6 bases). The CDR3 contains 16 residues. Germline V gives CDR1 SGHVS, CDR2 FNYEAQ. Trimming removed 5 bases from V and 6 bases from J, with 20 bases in between.

This sequence joins TRBV4-2 and TRBJ2-1; D not certain. Germline loops: CDR1 LGHNA, CDR2 YNFKEQ. The CDR3 extends over 16 amino acids. The ends were cut back, 0 bases at V and 7 bases at J, with 16 bases in the middle. CDR3 residues: CASSQERNSAGNEQFF. In nucleotides, the CDR3 is TGTGCCAGCAGCCAAGAGCGCAACTCAGCCGGGAATGAGCAGTTCTTC.

This clone showed up just once. The J gene is TRBJ2-3, the V gene TRBV6-5, with D tentatively TRBD2 (7 bases). The CDR3 length is 15 residues. Germline loops: CDR1 MNHEY, CDR2 SVGAGI. Trimming stripped 4 bases from V and 8 bases from J, with 19 bases between. CDR3 amino acids: CASSSAGLGGGTQYF. In DNA form, the CDR3 reads TGTGCCAGCAGTTCCGCCGGACTAGGGGGAGGTACGCAGTATTTT.

This sequence joins TRBV6-6 and TRBJ1-1, with D perhaps TRBD1 (5 bases). The CDR3 has 14 amino acids. The ends were cut back, 4 bases at V and 3 bases at J, with 12 bases in the middle. Germline CDR1 reads MNHNY; CDR2 reads SVGAGI (reference sequence). The CDR3 region is CASSSRTSDTEAFF. The CDR3 coding sequence is TGTGCCAGCAGTTCCCGGACATCCGACACTGAAGCTTTCTTT.

V usage is TRBV6-5 and J usage is TRBJ2-7; TRBD1 agrees at 10 bases. Germline CDR1 and CDR2: MNHEY and SVGAGI. J gave up 6 bases and V 9 bases, and 8 bases lay outside the gene matches. This CDR3 spans 13 amino acids. CDR3 loop: CASSGQGSFEQYF. The CDR3 DNA reads TGTGCCAGTTCGGGACAGGGGAGTTTCGAGCAGTACTTC.

The chain links TRBV7-8 to TRBJ1-3; tentative D call: TRBD1 (5 bases). Germline V CDR1 and CDR2: SGHVS, FQNEAQ. The CDR3 consists of 13 residues. Between the trimmed V and J ends, which lost 5 bases and 4 bases, there was a span of 9 bases. The CDR3 bases are TGTGCCAGCAGCAGGGGATCGGGAAACACCATATATTTT. This codes for CASSRGSGNTIYF.